This TCR beta chain was sequenced for a study of blood T cell repertoires in COVID-19. This CDR3 spans 15 amino acids. CDR1 is DFQATT and CDR2 is SNEGSKA in the germline V gene (reference sequence). V lost 3 bases and J lost 3; bases outside the gene matches: 7. Per the study methods: Nucleated cell counts were estimated from reference gene primer amplification. Measured with immunoSEQ multiplex PCR; TCRdb has only the in-frame clones, and not every one. V and J calls and clone size are copied from that table; D and trimming were computed from the DNA. The data show about 160,000 clones, approximately 79% seen once. In Seattle, patients joined the study during active infection and were tracked longitudinally.

This chain connects TRBV20-1 to TRBJ2-1; 8 bases map to TRBD1. The specimen sequenced was peripheral blood. The clonotype originates from a woman aged 55-69 years with COVID-19, enrolled during active disease. The CDR3 nucleotides read TGCAGTGCTAGTAGAGGGGGACAGGACTACAATGAGCAGTTCTTC. It codes for CSASRGGQDYNEQFF.